One sample yielded the 27 T cell receptor beta chains listed below, sequenced in a study of T cells expressing NK-cell markers. TCRdb derives one entry per CDR3 protein from the 5' RACE reads, leaving out DNA. In total, the table holds about 150,000 distinct CDR3 sequences. The material sequenced was blood T cells: a sorted CD56 or NKG2C T cell subset, CD4+ or CD8+ T cells, or bulk PBMC T cells (not recorded which). These receptors originate from a woman aged 45 to 65 in good health.

This chain joins TRBV5-5 and TRBJ1-3; TCRdb indicates TRBD1, and absent DNA this call remains unverified. Germline CDR1 reads SGHKS; CDR2 reads YYEKEE (reference sequence). The CDR3 contains 14 residues. The CDR3 spells CASIQQGAGNTIYF.

V usage is TRBV27 and J usage is TRBJ2-1; TCRdb indicates TRBD1, and absent DNA this call remains unverified. CDR3 size: 13 residues. Looked up from germline, CDR1 is MNHEY and CDR2 is SMNVEV (reference sequence). CDR3 sequence: CASSWAGNNEQFF.

J is TRBJ2-7 and V is TRBV4-1; TCRdb reports TRBD1, a call that lacks DNA to check it against. The CDR3 is made up of 14 amino acids. Looked up from germline, CDR1 is MGHRA and CDR2 is YSYEKL. The CDR3 protein is CASSLDRGDFEQYF.

V gene TRBV6-2 or TRBV6-3 combines with J gene TRBJ2-2. This CDR3 is built from 14 residues. Per germline, CDR1 MNHEY and CDR2 SVGEGT. The CDR3 spells CASSYGEVNGELFF.

The rearrangement joins TRBV27 to TRBJ2-1; the D gene TCRdb calls, TRBD2, cannot be checked with no DNA. The CDR3 loop spans 15 amino acids. The V gene's germline CDR1 is MNHEY and CDR2 SMNVEV (reference sequence). The CDR3 reads CASSPGTSGYNEQFF.

The rearrangement uses TRBV24-1 and TRBJ2-3; without DNA, the TCRdb call of TRBD2 cannot be checked. Germline assignment: CDR1 KGHDR and CDR2 SFDVKD. CDR3 length: 15 residues. This chain's CDR3 is CATSETSANTDTQYF.

The chain employs TRBV4-1 and TRBJ1-2; TCRdb's assignment of TRBD1 cannot be checked, as there is no DNA. In germline, CDR1 is MGHRA, CDR2 YSYEKL. The CDR3 covers 16 residues. The CDR3 loop is CASSQTGRFGDYGYTF.

The rearrangement joins TRBV4-1 to TRBJ1-5; TCRdb lists TRBD1, though no DNA is available to test this call. The germline V gene encodes CDR1 MGHRA and CDR2 YSYEKL. The CDR3 is made up of 15 amino acids. The CDR3 protein is CASSQARQGKRPQHF.

The rearrangement links TRBV29-1 to TRBJ2-1; TCRdb returns TRBD1, unconfirmable since there is no DNA. CDR3 length: 11 residues. The germline V gene has CDR1 SQVTM and CDR2 ANQGSEA. CDR3 protein: CSVVEGGEQFF.

The CDR3 protein is CASSASPGEETQYF. J is TRBJ2-5 and V is TRBV12-3 or TRBV12-4; the TCRdb call, TRBD2, lacks DNA for checking. The CDR3 contains 14 residues.

The rearrangement links TRBV7-9 to TRBJ2-1; TCRdb proposes TRBD1, but this gene call is untestable without DNA. The germline V gene encodes CDR1 SEHNR and CDR2 FQNEAQ (reference sequence). This CDR3 is built from 16 residues. The CDR3 spells CASSQVRGVPFNEQFF.

The chain couples TRBV27 to TRBJ2-1; TCRdb outputs TRBD2, but without DNA this stays unchecked. There are 15 residues in the CDR3. Per germline, CDR1 MNHEY and CDR2 SMNVEV (reference sequence). The CDR3 region is CASSLSSGLYNEQFF.

V usage is TRBV27 and J usage is TRBJ2-1; the TRBD2 assignment by TCRdb is unverifiable without DNA. Germline V gene sequence: CDR1 MNHEY, CDR2 SMNVEV (reference sequence). The CDR3 has 15 amino acids. The CDR3: CASSLSGLADNEQFF.

This chain links TRBV11-2 with TRBJ2-1; TCRdb's D call, TRBD1, is unchecked because there is no DNA. CDR1 and CDR2 from the germline V gene are SGHAT and FQNNGV. There are 19 residues in the CDR3. This CDR3 is CASSLNQWAGGRTYNEQFF.

J is TRBJ1-1 and V is TRBV7-9. CDR1 and CDR2 (germline): SEHNR, FQNEAQ (reference sequence). This CDR3 contains 12 residues. CDR3 in amino acids: CASSLNGVGAFF.

V usage is TRBV12-3 or TRBV12-4 and J usage is TRBJ2-1; lacking DNA, the TRBD2 call made by TCRdb goes unchecked. The CDR3 is made up of 16 amino acids. The CDR3 loop is CASSFRGRVLDNEQFF.

The rearrangement links TRBV27 to TRBJ1-1; there is no DNA to check the TCRdb D call of TRBD1. Germline-derived CDR1 and CDR2 are MNHEY and SMNVEV (reference sequence). CDR3 length: 17 amino acids. The CDR3 region is CASSLDGGLGGNTEAFF.

J is TRBJ1-1 and V is TRBV4-1; the D gene TCRdb calls, TRBD1, cannot be checked with no DNA. The CDR3 extends over 15 amino acids. Germline V CDR1 and CDR2: MGHRA, YSYEKL. This CDR3 reads CASSQEQGRRTEAFF.

This rearrangement joins TRBV7-9 to TRBJ1-1. The CDR3 loop spans 15 amino acids. Germline values: CDR1 SEHNR, CDR2 FQNEAQ (reference sequence). The CDR3 region is CASSLPLEGNTEAFF.

The chain joins TRBV4-1 to TRBJ2-1; TCRdb proposes TRBD2, but this gene call is untestable without DNA. The length of the CDR3 is 17 residues. Looked up from germline, CDR1 is MGHRA and CDR2 is YSYEKL. Here the CDR3 reads CASSQDLAGGVGNEQFF.

The chain joins TRBV7-6 to TRBJ2-1; TCRdb calls TRBD2, which cannot be checked without DNA. CDR3 length: 22 amino acids. Germline-derived CDR1 and CDR2 are SGHVS and FNYEAQ. The CDR3 is CASSLGGTSGRVPRSSYNEQFF.

This CDR3 reads CASRLDAGTEAFF. The chain joins TRBV7-9 to TRBJ1-1. CDR1 is SEHNR, CDR2 FQNEAQ, per germline (reference sequence). There are 13 residues in the CDR3.

V and J are TRBV7-8 and TRBJ2-1; the TCRdb call, TRBD2, lacks DNA for checking. Germline V gene data show CDR1 as SGHVS and CDR2 as FQNEAQ. The CDR3 spans 18 residues. CDR3 loop: CASSSTAGGTLNYNEQFF.

This chain links TRBV29-1 with TRBJ2-1; lacking DNA, the TRBD1 call made by TCRdb goes unchecked. Per germline, CDR1 SQVTM and CDR2 ANQGSEA. This CDR3 spans 13 amino acids. The CDR3 sequence: CSGSEQGYDEQFF.

The chain carries TRBV7-9 and TRBJ2-1. From germline, CDR1 is SEHNR and CDR2 FQNEAQ (reference sequence). The CDR3 length is 15 residues. The CDR3 sequence: CASSYTTDGLNEQFF.

The chain joins TRBV27 to TRBJ2-1; TCRdb calls TRBD1, which cannot be checked without DNA. The CDR3 is 13 amino acids. Germline-derived CDR1 and CDR2 are MNHEY and SMNVEV (reference sequence). The CDR3 spells CASSSGGYNEQFF.

This chain uses TRBV2 with TRBJ2-7; the TRBD1 assignment by TCRdb is unverifiable without DNA. The CDR3 loop spans 14 amino acids. Per germline, CDR1 SNHLY and CDR2 FYNNEI. This chain's CDR3 is CASSEITGFGEQYF. The full variable domain, in which reference TRBV2 and TRBJ2-7 provide the parts outside the CDR3, is EPEVTQTPSHQVTQMGQEVILRCVPISNHLYFYWYRQILGQKVEFLVSFYNNEISEKSEIFDDQFSVERPDGSNFTLKIRSTKLEDSAMYFCASSEITGFGEQYFGPGTRLTVT.